This entry lists 14 T cell receptor beta chains sequenced from one sample in a study of blood T cell repertoires in COVID-19. The assay was immunoSEQ multiplex PCR, and TCRdb's table has in-frame clones only and misses some. The sample has around 270,000 clones; roughly 84% are singletons. Sequenced input: peripheral blood. These receptors were collected from a person aged 70 to 85 with COVID-19, enrolled during active disease.

CDR3 region: CASSQVFGGFSYNSPLHF. The CDR3 nucleotides read TGTGCCAGCAGCCAAGTTTTCGGGGGATTTTCCTATAATTCACCCCTCCACTTT. The V gene is TRBV14, the J gene TRBJ1-6; TRBD1 might be the D (5 bases). CDR1 is SGHDN, CDR2 FVKESK, per germline. The CDR3 is 18 residues long. The V and J ends lost 1 base and 1 base respectively, with 14 bases between them.

In this sample, this clone turned up once. V usage is TRBV9 and J usage is TRBJ2-2; 7 bases are a match to TRBD1. The CDR3 spans 15 residues. Per the germline V gene, CDR1 is SGDLS and CDR2 is YYNGEE. The junction had 9 bases not matched to a gene; V was cut back by 4 bases and J by 6 bases. The CDR3 nucleotides read TGTGCCAGCAGCCCACAACAGGGGTCGGCCGGGGAGCTGTTTTTT. It yields the protein CASSPQQGSAGELFF.

The rearrangement joins TRBV3-1 (or the pseudogene TRBV3-2) to TRBJ2-7; 12 nucleotides align to TRBD2. The V gene end was trimmed by 4 bases and the J gene end by 1 base; junction bases not matched to a gene: 17. CDR1 and CDR2 from the germline V gene are LGHDT and YNNKEL (reference sequence). This CDR3 has 20 residues. In DNA, the CDR3 is TGTGCCAGCAGCCCATGGCTAGCGGGAGGGAGGCTTTTAAGTTCCTACGAGCAGTACTTC. This encodes CASSPWLAGGRLLSSYEQYF.

The chain uses TRBV12-3 or TRBV12-4 and TRBJ2-3; the D is unclear. Trimming took off 5 bases at V and 2 bases at J, with 2 bases between the two ends. The CDR3 runs to 11 residues. CDR3 sequence (DNA): TGTGCCAGCAGTCACACAGATACGCAGTATTTT. Translated, it gives CASSHTDTQYF.

CDR3 in DNA: TGTGCCAGCAGCCCTCTCGGAGGGGACAGCACGTTCGAGGCTTTCTTT. Residues: CASSPLGGDSTFEAFF. The chain couples TRBV3-1 (or the pseudogene TRBV3-2) to TRBJ1-1, with 7 nucleotides matching TRBD1. Germline V gene lookup returns CDR1 LGHDT and CDR2 YNNKEL (reference sequence). The CDR3 totals 16 residues. The J segment lost 11 bases and the V segment lost 4 bases, leaving 19 bases of the junction unmatched.

Comment on this clone: The junction and the germline gene differ at one end; a read error may be behind it. The V call is TRBV5-1, the J call TRBJ2-1; TRBD1 agrees at 10 bases. This CDR3 region has 15 residues. Germline CDR1 SGHRS, CDR2 YFSETQ. Here the CDR3 reads CASTLEGQGRNEQFF. The DNA for the CDR3 is TGCGCCAGCACCTTGGAGGGACAGGGGCGCAATGAGCAGTTCTTC.

The chain has TRBV7-2 and TRBJ2-1; TRBD2 matches at 9 bases. Germline V lookup: CDR1 SGHTA, CDR2 FQGNSA. Trimming cost V 0 bases and J 12 bases; bases outside gene matches: 9. This CDR3 is built from 15 residues. The CDR3 DNA follows: TGTGCCAGCAGCTTAGCGTTTGGACTAGCGCTCGGGCAGTTCTTC. Its protein product is CASSLAFGLALGQFF.

The chain employs TRBV19 and TRBJ2-2; 10 bases are shared with TRBD1. The germline V gene encodes CDR1 LNHDA and CDR2 SQIVND (reference sequence). The V and J ends lost 3 bases and 3 bases, in that order; junction bases with no gene match: 4. The CDR3 loop spans 16 amino acids. CDR3 sequence reads: CASSIGTGDYTGELFF. The CDR3 bases are TGTGCCAGTAGTATCGGGACAGGGGACTACACCGGGGAGCTGTTTTTT.

V gene TRBV29-1 combines with J gene TRBJ2-6; D may be TRBD1 (6 bases). This CDR3 region has 15 residues. The V gene lost 7 bases and the J gene lost 2 bases, with 15 bases spanning the gap. The V gene's germline CDR1 is SQVTM and CDR2 ANQGSEA. Here the CDR3 DNA reads TGCAGCGCCGGTGGGGGACAAGCTGGGGCCAACGTCCTGACTTTC. Its translation: CSAGGGQAGANVLTF.

This chain connects TRBV30 to TRBJ1-6; D may be TRBD1 (5 bases). From germline, CDR1 is GTSNPN and CDR2 SVGIG (reference sequence). V was clipped by 5 bases and J by 3 bases, with 14 bases between them. The CDR3 contains 15 residues. Here the CDR3 reads CAWHPPGGYNSPLHF. Written as DNA, the CDR3 is TGTGCCTGGCATCCTCCGGGGGGCTATAATTCACCCCTCCACTTT.

The J gene is TRBJ2-3, the V gene TRBV11-2, with D hard to call. Trimming removed 0 bases at V and 6 bases at J, with 7 bases between. The CDR3 is made up of 13 amino acids. Per the germline V gene, CDR1 is SGHAT and CDR2 is FQNNGV. CDR3 bases: TGTGCCAGCAGCTTAGACACTGCGGATACGCAGTATTTT. Amino acids: CASSLDTADTQYF.

In this sample, this clone turned up a few times. V gene TRBV4-1 combines with J gene TRBJ1-1; possibly TRBD1 for D (6 bases). There are 16 residues in the CDR3. Germline CDR1 and CDR2: MGHRA and YSYEKL. Trimming pared 1 base from V and 1 base from J, leaving 13 bases between. The CDR3 DNA reads TGCGCCAGCAGCCAAGCGAAATTCAGGGGGAACACTGAAGCTTTCTTT. Translated, it gives CASSQAKFRGNTEAFF.

The genes are TRBV7-2 and TRBJ2-3, with D unresolved. The CDR3 contains 14 residues. V lost 5 bases to trimming and J lost 6 bases, with 15 bases between them. Germline lookup yields CDR1 SGHTA and CDR2 FQGNSA. For the CDR3, the DNA is TGTGCCAGCAGCCGCCGCGTTGATGCGGATACGCAGTATTTT. Translated, it gives CASSRRVDADTQYF. The whole variable domain, remainder taken from reference TRBV7-2 and TRBJ2-3, is GAGVSQSPSNKVTEKGKDVELRCDPISGHTALYWYRQSLGQGLEFLIYFQGNSAPDKSGLPSDRFSAERTGGSVSTLTIQRTQQEDSAVYLCASSRRVDADTQYFGPGTRLTVL.

The V gene is TRBV13, the J gene TRBJ1-2, with 7 nucleotides matching TRBD1. Unmatched junction bases numbered 6, after V lost 8 bases and J lost 3 bases. The CDR3 runs 13 residues. The germline V gene encodes CDR1 PRHDT and CDR2 FYEKMQ (reference sequence). In DNA, the CDR3 is TGTGCCAGCTGGGTTCAGGGGGACTATGGCTACACCTTC. This gives the protein CASWVQGDYGYTF. The full variable domain, with the rest looked up from reference TRBV13 and TRBJ1-2, is AAGVIQSPRHLIKEKRETATLKCYPIPRHDTVYWYQQGPGQDPQFLISFYEKMQSDKGSIPDRFSAQQFSDYHSELNMSSLELGDSALYFCASWVQGDYGYTFGSGTRLTVV.